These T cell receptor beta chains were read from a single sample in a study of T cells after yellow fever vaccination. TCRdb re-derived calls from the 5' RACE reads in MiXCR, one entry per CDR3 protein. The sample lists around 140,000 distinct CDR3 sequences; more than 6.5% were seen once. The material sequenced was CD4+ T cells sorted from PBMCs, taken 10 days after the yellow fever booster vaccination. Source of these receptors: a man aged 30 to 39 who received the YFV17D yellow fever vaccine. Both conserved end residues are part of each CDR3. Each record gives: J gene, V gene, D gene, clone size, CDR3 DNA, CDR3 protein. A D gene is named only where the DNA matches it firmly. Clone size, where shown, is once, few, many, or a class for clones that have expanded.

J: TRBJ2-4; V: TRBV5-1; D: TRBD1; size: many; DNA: TGCGCCAGCAGCACGGACAGGCTCTCTGACATTCAGTACTTC; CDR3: CASSTDRLSDIQYF
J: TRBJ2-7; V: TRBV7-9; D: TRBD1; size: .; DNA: TGTGCCAGCACCCACGGCACAGGGGACTACGAGCAGTACTTC; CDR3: CASTHGTGDYEQYF
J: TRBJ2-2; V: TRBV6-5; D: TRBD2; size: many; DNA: TGTGCCAGCAGTTCGCCGGGACTAGCGGGAGGAGGAGACACCGGGGAGCTGTTTTTT; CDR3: CASSSPGLAGGGDTGELFF
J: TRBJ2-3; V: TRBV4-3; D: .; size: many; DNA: TGCGCCAGCAGCCTCGAAGGGGGCACAGATACGCAGTATTTT; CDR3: CASSLEGGTDTQYF
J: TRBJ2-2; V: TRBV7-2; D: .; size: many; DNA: TGTGCCAGCAGCGAAAGCCCTCTGAACACCGGGGAGCTGTTTTTT; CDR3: CASSESPLNTGELFF
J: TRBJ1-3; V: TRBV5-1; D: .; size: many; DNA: TGCGCCAGCAGCGACGGGACGGGTGGAGGTGGAAACACCATATATTTT; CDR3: CASSDGTGGGGNTIYF
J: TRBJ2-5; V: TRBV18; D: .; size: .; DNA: TGTGCCAGCTCACCACTTCCCGGAGGGGAGACCCAGTACTTC; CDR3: CASSPLPGGETQYF
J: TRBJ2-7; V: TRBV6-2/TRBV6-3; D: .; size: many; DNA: TGTGCCAGCAGCGAACCCCAGAGGTGGCAGTACTTC; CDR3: CASSEPQRWQYF
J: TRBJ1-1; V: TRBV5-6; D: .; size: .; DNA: TGTGCCAGCAGCTTGGTAGGGCACACTGAAGCTTTCTTT; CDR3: CASSLVGHTEAFF
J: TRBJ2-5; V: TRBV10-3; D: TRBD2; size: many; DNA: TGTGCCATCAGTGAGGGGAGGGAAAGGAGCCAAGAGACCCAGTACTTC; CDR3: CAISEGRERSQETQYF
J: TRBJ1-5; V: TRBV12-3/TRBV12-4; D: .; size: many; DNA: TGTGCCAGCAGTTTCTACGGCTCGGGGAGCAATCAGCCCCAGCATTTT; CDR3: CASSFYGSGSNQPQHF
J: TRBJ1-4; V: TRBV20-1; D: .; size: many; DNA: TGCAGTGCTAGAGGGACACTCCAAGGCGAAAAACTGTTTTTT; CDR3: CSARGTLQGEKLFF
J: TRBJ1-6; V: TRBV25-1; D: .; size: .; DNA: TGTGCCAGCAGTCATTACCCGGGTCGAGATTCACCCCTCCACTTT; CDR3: CASSHYPGRDSPLHF
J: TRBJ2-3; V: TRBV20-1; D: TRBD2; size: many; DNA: TGCAGTCCGCTAGCCACTAGCGGGAGCACAGATACGCAGTATTTT; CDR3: CSPLATSGSTDTQYF
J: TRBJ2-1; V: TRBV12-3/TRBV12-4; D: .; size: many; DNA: TGTGCCAGCAGCAATAGTGCGCGGTTAGGGCAGTTCTTC; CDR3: CASSNSARLGQFF
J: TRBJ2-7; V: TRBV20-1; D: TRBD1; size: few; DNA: TGCAGTGCTACCGTACAGGGGATGAACGAGCAGTACTTC; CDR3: CSATVQGMNEQYF
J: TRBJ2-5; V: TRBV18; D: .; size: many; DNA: TGTGCCAGCTCACCTCCCGGGACACTAGAGACCCAGTACTTC; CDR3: CASSPPGTLETQYF